Listed below are T cell receptor beta chains from one sample, sequenced in a study of OX40 agonist ivuxolimab in advanced cancers. The protocol was immunoSEQ multiplex PCR, while the TCRdb copy is restricted to in-frame clones and leaves out a portion. This sample has tens of thousands of clones, with around nine tenths found just once. The sample was CD4+ or CD8+ T cells sorted from blood, taken in a trial of the OX40 agonist ivuxolimab. The source is an adult with an advanced solid tumor such as melanoma, head and neck, liver or kidney cancer. Each CDR3 is given with its conserved first and last residue. A D gene is named only where the DNA matches it firmly. The size field is filled for only some rows; it gives once, few, many or a size class.

size	V	D	J	DNA	CDR3
-	TRBV10-3	-	TRBJ1-4	TGTGCCATCAGTGTCGGGGAAACTAATGAAAAACTGTTTTTT	CAISVGETNEKLFF
-	TRBV5-1	TRBD1	TRBJ2-3	TGCGCCAGCAGCTTCCAGGGGGCGTTGGAAACAGATACGCAGTATTTT	CASSFQGALETDTQYF
-	TRBV7-7	TRBD2	TRBJ2-1	TGTGCTAGCAGCTTAGCGCGGGGGGGGGAGCAGTTCTTC	CASSLARGGEQFF
-	TRBV7-3	-	TRBJ2-5	TGTGCCAGCAGCTTAACGGGGGTAGCGGAAGAGACCCAGTACTTC	CASSLTGVAEETQYF
-	TRBV18	TRBD2	TRBJ2-1	TGTGCCAGCTCACCGCAGCGGGAGAGTTACAATGAGCAGTTCTTC	CASSPQRESYNEQFF
once	TRBV10-2	TRBD2	TRBJ2-1	TGCGCCAGCACCCCCACTAGCGGGGTCACCAATGAGCAGTTCTTC	CASTPTSGVTNEQFF
-	TRBV7-9	TRBD1	TRBJ2-5	TGTGCCAGCAGCCCTTGGACAGGGGAGACCCAGTACTTC	CASSPWTGETQYF
-	TRBV11-2	TRBD1	TRBJ2-7	TGTGCCAGCAGCTTAATGACAGGGGCCAAATCAAGGTTCAACGAGCAGTACTTC	CASSLMTGAKSRFNEQYF
few	TRBV11-1	TRBD2	TRBJ2-2	TGTGCCAGCAGCATGCGGGGGAGTGTCCGGGAGCTGTTTTTT	CASSMRGSVRELFF
-	TRBV27	-	TRBJ1-6	TGTGCCAGCAGCCGCAGGGGCTATAATTCACCCCTCCACTTT	CASSRRGYNSPLHF
-	TRBV19	TRBD1	TRBJ1-2	TGTGCCAGTAGCACCGCGGGGACAGCGGGTGACTACACCTTC	CASSTAGTAGDYTF
-	TRBV30	-	TRBJ1-3	TGTGCCTGGAGACCTGGTCGCATCTCTGGAAACACCATATATTTT	CAWRPGRISGNTIYF
-	TRBV7-2	-	TRBJ2-3	TGTGCCAGCAGCCCCTCGCCGAGCGCAGATACGCAGTATTTT	CASSPSPSADTQYF
-	TRBV29-1	TRBD2	TRBJ2-7	TGCAGCGTCGGAAGGGACTCCAGCGGGGGGGAGCAGTACTTC	CSVGRDSSGGEQYF
-	TRBV2	TRBD1	TRBJ2-7	TGTGCCAGCAGGTCGGGACAGACTACGAAGCAGTACTTC	CASRSGQTTKQYF
once	TRBV5-4	TRBD2	TRBJ2-7	TGTGCCAGCAGCACCGGGACTAGCGGGAAAAGCTCCTACGAGCAGTACTTC	CASSTGTSGKSSYEQYF
-	TRBV6-6	TRBD2	TRBJ2-3	TGTGCCAGCAGGCAGACTAGCGACTCGCAGTATTTT	CASRQTSDSQYF
-	TRBV14	-	TRBJ1-4	TGTGCCAGCAGCCACAGGGTGGTTGAAAAACTGTTTTTT	CASSHRVVEKLFF
-	TRBV7-3	TRBD1	TRBJ2-3	TGTGCCAGCAGCTTATTTGGTACAGGGGGCAGGGGCACAGATACGCAGTATTTT	CASSLFGTGGRGTDTQYF
-	TRBV5-4	TRBD2	TRBJ2-5	TGTGCCAGCAGCTTGGGGCCGGGACTAGCGGGAGAGGATAGTGAGACCCAGTACTTC	CASSLGPGLAGEDSETQYF
-	TRBV6-5	-	TRBJ1-1	TGTGCCAGCAGTTCGGATTCAGGGGTGGTGAGGACTGAAGCTTTCTTT	CASSSDSGVVRTEAFF
-	TRBV4-2	-	TRBJ1-5	TGTGCCAGCAGCCAAGAGACACAGGGCCATCAGCCCCAGCATTTT	CASSQETQGHQPQHF
-	TRBV6-4	-	TRBJ2-3	TGTGCCAGCAGTTCCGGGCCGTCCACAGATACGCAGTATTTT	CASSSGPSTDTQYF
-	TRBV4-2	-	TRBJ1-5	TGTGCCAGCAGCCAAGGTCTCCAGGGACTTCAGCCCCAGCATTTT	CASSQGLQGLQPQHF
few	TRBV27	TRBD1	TRBJ1-1	TGTGCCAGCAGTCCTACCGGGGGGACAGGCGGGAACACTGAAGCTTTCTTT	CASSPTGGTGGNTEAFF
-	TRBV5-6	TRBD1	TRBJ2-7	TGTGCCAGCAGATCTTTTTACCGGGACAGTGGCTACGAGCAGTACTTC	CASRSFYRDSGYEQYF
-	TRBV5-1	TRBD1	TRBJ1-1	TGCGCCAGCAGCTGGACGGGACAGAAGGGCACTGAAGCTTTCTTT	CASSWTGQKGTEAFF
once	TRBV5-4	-	TRBJ2-2	TGTGCCAGCAGCCGGGTCTCTTCGAACACCGGGGAGCTGTTTTTT	CASSRVSSNTGELFF
once	TRBV28	-	TRBJ1-4	TGTGCCAGCAATCTAGAGGAAAAACTGTTTTTT	CASNLEEKLFF
-	TRBV27	-	TRBJ2-7	TGTGCCAGCAGTGAGGGAATGGGCCTCGAGCAGTACTTC	CASSEGMGLEQYF
few	TRBV7-2	-	TRBJ1-2	TGTGCCAGCAGCTTATTCCTGGCCGGTGTTAGTGGCTACACCTTC	CASSLFLAGVSGYTF
-	TRBV4-1	-	TRBJ1-2	TGCGCCAGCAGCCAAGTAACAGCCAAGCTCTATGGCTACACCTTC	CASSQVTAKLYGYTF
-	TRBV10-3	-	TRBJ1-3	TGTGCCATCAGTGAGGGCCTCGGGGGAAACACCATATATTTT	CAISEGLGGNTIYF
-	TRBV6-1	-	TRBJ2-2	TGTGCCAGCAGTGAAGCTCTGGGGAACACCGGGGAGCTGTTTTTT	CASSEALGNTGELFF
few	TRBV10-2	TRBD1	TRBJ2-2	TGCGCCAGCAGCTCGACAGGGGCGGGCACCGGGGAGCTGTTTTTT	CASSSTGAGTGELFF
-	TRBV10-1	-	TRBJ2-5	TGCGCCAGCAGTGGAGGGGGGAACCAAGAGACCCAGTACTTC	CASSGGGNQETQYF
-	TRBV5-4	TRBD2	TRBJ2-5	TGTGCCAGCAGCCAAGGACTAGCGGCCCTACAAGAGACCCAGTACTTC	CASSQGLAALQETQYF
-	TRBV9	-	TRBJ2-2	TGTGCCAGCAGCGCCAGGAGCACCGGGGAGCTGTTTTTT	CASSARSTGELFF
-	TRBV9	TRBD2	TRBJ2-1	TGTGCCAGCAGCCCCCAACCCGGGACTAGCGGGAGGAATGAGCAGTTCTTC	CASSPQPGTSGRNEQFF
-	TRBV2	-	TRBJ1-4	TGTGCCAGCAGTGGCGGTGGAACTAATGAAAAACTGTTTTTT	CASSGGGTNEKLFF